Below are 16 T cell receptor beta chains sequenced from a single sample in a study of persistence of HIV-infected CD4 T cells. The libraries were made with immunoSEQ version 4 in survey mode. The protocol was immunoSEQ multiplex PCR, while the TCRdb copy is restricted to in-frame clones and leaves out a portion. The table lists 35,000 to 45,000 clones, approximately 86% of them singletons. These receptors are not linked to any known antigen. Nonspecific anti-CD3/anti-CD28 bead stimulation represents the broad CD4+ T cell repertoire. Sorting of responding CD4+ T cells relied on upregulated CD40 ligand together with CD69. The source material was CD4+ T cells sorted from PBMCs after approximately 19-hour stimulation, sampled from a patient who received antiretroviral therapy. These receptors all stem from an adult man with HIV who was CMV-seropositive.

The chain has TRBV9 and TRBJ2-5; D is undetermined. The CDR3 has 15 residues. Deletions cut 0 bases from V and 5 bases from J, with 14 bases between. In germline, CDR1 is SGDLS, CDR2 YYNGEE. The CDR3: CASSVAGSFRETQYF. CDR3 nucleotide sequence: TGTGCCAGCAGCGTAGCGGGTAGCTTCAGGGAGACCCAGTACTTC.

V is TRBV7-2 and J is TRBJ1-4, with D tentatively TRBD1 (5 bases). Germline V gene lookup returns CDR1 SGHTA and CDR2 FQGNSA. V dropped 2 bases and J dropped 8 bases, with 15 bases sitting between them. This CDR3 region has 15 residues. CDR3 protein: CASSLSGREGEKLFF. The CDR3, as DNA: TGTGCCAGCAGCTTATCAGGCAGGGAGGGGGAAAAACTGTTTTTT.

The rearrangement uses TRBV7-2 and TRBJ1-6, with 9 bases matching TRBD1. In germline, CDR1 is SGHTA, CDR2 FQGNSA. This CDR3 is 16 amino acids long. The ends lost 5 bases at V and 6 bases at J; junction bases unmatched: 8. Here the CDR3 reads CASSTGGAISNSPLHF. As DNA, the CDR3 is TGTGCCAGCAGCACAGGGGGCGCGATATCTAATTCACCCCTCCACTTT.

The rearrangement uses TRBV24-1 and TRBJ2-3; TRBD2 might be the D (5 bases). The CDR3 is 15 amino acids. Germline CDR1 is KGHDR and CDR2 is SFDVKD. V was pared by 5 bases and J by 2 bases, with 13 bases between. Here the CDR3 reads CATSGAGSNTDTQYF. CDR3 nucleotides: TGTGCCACCAGTGGTGCGGGTTCCAACACAGATACGCAGTATTTT.

The CDR3 DNA reads TGTGCCAGCAGTCGCGGGACAGGGAATACGGCTGGAAACACCATATATTTT. This codes for CASSRGTGNTAGNTIYF. The chain carries TRBV6-6 and TRBJ1-3; 9 bases fit TRBD1. The junction had 10 bases not matched to a gene; V was cut back by 5 bases and J by 2 bases. Germline-derived CDR1 and CDR2 are MNHNY and SVGAGI (reference sequence). This CDR3 spans 17 amino acids.

The V call is TRBV11-2, the J call TRBJ2-3; TRBD1 is a possible D gene (5 bases). The CDR3 has 14 amino acids. V shed 1 base and J shed 5 bases, with 10 bases lying between them. CDR1 and CDR2 from the germline V gene are SGHAT and FQNNGV. The CDR3 spells CASSLGGRRDTQYF. CDR3 sequence (DNA): TGTGCCAGCAGCTTAGGGGGCCGGAGAGATACGCAGTATTTT.

This sequence joins TRBV27 and TRBJ1-6, with unresolved D. This CDR3 region has 14 residues. Trimming cost V 4 bases and J 6 bases, with 10 bases left between them. Germline CDR1 and CDR2: MNHEY and SMNVEV (reference sequence). The CDR3 here is CASSSRGPNSPLHF. CDR3 coding DNA: TGTGCCAGCAGTTCTCGTGGTCCTAATTCACCCCTCCACTTT.

The chain links TRBV6-1 to TRBJ1-1, with D uncertain. V was trimmed by 3 bases and J by 0 bases, leaving 8 bases between them. Per germline, CDR1 MNHNS and CDR2 SASEGT. CDR3 length equals 14 residues. CDR3 in amino acids: CASSERDLNTEAFF. CDR3 DNA: TGTGCCAGCAGTGAGCGGGATCTGAACACTGAAGCTTTCTTT.

The chain is built from TRBV18 and TRBJ2-7, with 9 positions matching TRBD1. V lost 3 bases, J lost 0 bases, and 6 bases stayed unmatched. This CDR3 has 16 amino acids. The germline gives CDR1 KGHSH, CDR2 LQKENI. In nucleotides, the CDR3 is TGTGCCAGCTCACCCCTCGGGACAGGGAGCTCCTACGAGCAGTACTTC. Encoded protein: CASSPLGTGSSYEQYF. Using reference TRBV18 and TRBJ2-7 for the parts outside the CDR3, the full variable domain is NAGVMQNPRHLVRRRGQEARLRCSPMKGHSHVYWYRQLPEEGLKFMVYLQKENIIDESGMPKERFSAEFPKEGPSILRIQQVVRGDSAAYFCASSPLGTGSSYEQYFGPGTRLTVT.

This chain joins TRBV3-1 (or the pseudogene TRBV3-2) and TRBJ2-1; D call uncertain. Germline CDR1 reads LGHDT; CDR2 reads YNNKEL (reference sequence). The CDR3 contains 15 residues. V lost 2 bases to trimming and J lost 6 bases, with 14 bases between them. CDR3 in DNA: TGTGCCAGCAGCCAACTCTCCGGGCGAGGCAATGAGCAGTTCTTC. This translates into CASSQLSGRGNEQFF.

This clone was recorded a few times. CDR3 protein: CAISAGSANTEAFF. In nucleotides, the CDR3 is TGTGCCATCAGTGCGGGCAGCGCGAACACTGAAGCTTTCTTT. The chain has TRBV10-3 and TRBJ1-1; D is ambiguous. The CDR3 has 14 amino acids. Germline V gene lookup returns CDR1 ENHRY and CDR2 SYGVKD. The V gene lost 4 bases and the J gene lost 1 base, with 10 bases spanning the gap.

The rearrangement joins TRBV6-4 to TRBJ1-2, with a tentative D call TRBD1 (6 bases). Deletions cut 6 bases from V and 4 bases from J, with 18 bases between. Germline V gives CDR1 MRHNA, CDR2 SNTAGT. The CDR3 runs to 15 residues. CDR3 DNA sequence: TGTGCCAGCAGCCTGAATCCGGGACAAGGCTATGGCTACACCTTC. Translated: CASSLNPGQGYGYTF.

The chain joins TRBV10-3 to TRBJ2-6; the match to TRBD1 covers 10 bases. The CDR3 loop spans 17 amino acids. CDR1 is ENHRY and CDR2 is SYGVKD in the germline V gene. V lost 6 bases, J lost 4 bases, and 9 bases stayed unmatched. In DNA form, the CDR3 reads TGTGCCATCAGCCCACGGGACAGGGGTAACGGGGCCAACGTCCTGACTTTC. It translates to CAISPRDRGNGANVLTF.

A few counts support this clone. The gene calls are TRBV30 and TRBJ1-5; a weak D match, TRBD1 (5 bases). This CDR3 is 13 amino acids long. V was pared by 0 bases and J by 9 bases, with 12 bases between. The germline V gene has CDR1 GTSNPN and CDR2 SVGIG (reference sequence). The CDR3 nucleotides are TGTGCCTGGAGTGTACTTGACCAGGGGCCCCAGCATTTT. Residues: CAWSVLDQGPQHF.

The rearrangement joins TRBV7-2 to TRBJ1-3; 8 bases are a match to TRBD1. The CDR3 runs to 15 residues. Trimming at V came to 6 bases and at J to 4 bases, leaving 8 bases not matched to a gene. Germline V CDR1 and CDR2: SGHTA, FQGNSA. The CDR3: CASRAGGAKGNTIYF. The CDR3 bases are TGTGCCAGCAGGGCAGGGGGCGCGAAGGGAAACACCATATATTTT.

The chain has TRBV12-3 or TRBV12-4 and TRBJ1-1; D may be TRBD1 (5 bases). V was pared by 4 bases and J by 11 bases, with 14 bases between. The CDR3 sequence is 12 residues long. The DNA for the CDR3 is TGTGCCAGCAGTTCAGGACTACGGGGGGCTTTCTTT. Its translation: CASSSGLRGAFF.